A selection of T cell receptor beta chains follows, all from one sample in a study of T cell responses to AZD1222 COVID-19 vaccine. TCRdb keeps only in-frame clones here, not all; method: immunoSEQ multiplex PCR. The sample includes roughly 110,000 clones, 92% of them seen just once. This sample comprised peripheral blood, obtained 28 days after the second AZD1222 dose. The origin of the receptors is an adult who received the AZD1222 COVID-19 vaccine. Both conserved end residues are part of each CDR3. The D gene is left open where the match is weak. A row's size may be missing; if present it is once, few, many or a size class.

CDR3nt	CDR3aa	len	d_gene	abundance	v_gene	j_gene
TGTGCCAGTAGTCGGGACAGGTACGAGCAGTACTTC	CASSRDRYEQYF	12	TRBD1	-	TRBV19	TRBJ2-7
TGTGCCAGCAGCTTAGATGGAGGGAACACCGGGGAGCTGTTTTTT	CASSLDGGNTGELFF	15	-	once	TRBV11-3	TRBJ2-2
TGCGCCAGCAGCCAAGATTGGTCTAGCACAGATACGCAGTATTTT	CASSQDWSSTDTQYF	15	-	-	TRBV4-1	TRBJ2-3
TGTGCCATCAGACGGAGCTCTGGGGCCAACGTCCTGACTTTC	CAIRRSSGANVLTF	14	-	-	TRBV2	TRBJ2-6
TGTGCCAGTACCCCCTGGCAGGGGGCTATCTCCGGGGAGCTGTTTTTT	CASTPWQGAISGELFF	16	TRBD1	once	TRBV19	TRBJ2-2
TGTGCCAGCAGCTTAGGACCCTCGGGGCCCCAGCATTTT	CASSLGPSGPQHF	13	-	-	TRBV11-2	TRBJ1-5
TGTGCCAGCAGCCCCCCCCCAGGGACAGGACACACCGGGGAGCTGTTTTTT	CASSPPPGTGHTGELFF	17	TRBD1	-	TRBV7-9	TRBJ2-2
TGTGCCAGCAGCTTCCCTCGACAGGGGGCGATGGGTGGCTACACCTTC	CASSFPRQGAMGGYTF	16	TRBD1	-	TRBV5-6	TRBJ1-2
TGTGCCAGCTCTGCGGCGGGAGGGGCGTGGAAGCAGTTCTTC	CASSAAGGAWKQFF	14	TRBD2	once	TRBV28	TRBJ2-1
TGTGCCAGCAGCTGGGGACAGGAAAAGAACACCGGGGAGCTGTTTTTT	CASSWGQEKNTGELFF	16	TRBD1	-	TRBV5-5	TRBJ2-2
TGTGCCATCAGGGGGACAGGGAATTCACCCCTCCACTTT	CAIRGTGNSPLHF	13	TRBD1	-	TRBV10-3	TRBJ1-6
TGTGCCAGTAGCAAGGGGGGAAATCAGCCCCAGCATTTT	CASSKGGNQPQHF	13	-	-	TRBV19	TRBJ1-5
TGTGCCAGCAGCTTAGTGGAGGGTGGGCGCGAGCAGTACTTC	CASSLVEGGREQYF	14	-	-	TRBV13	TRBJ2-7
TGCGCCAGCAGCTTGGCCCCAGGGGGGGACACCTCCTACAATGAGCAGTTCTTC	CASSLAPGGDTSYNEQFF	18	-	once	TRBV5-1	TRBJ2-1
TGTGCCAGCAGCGCCCAGGGGACCCCTAGCACAGATACGCAGTATTTT	CASSAQGTPSTDTQYF	16	-	-	TRBV9	TRBJ2-3
TGCGCCAGCAGCCAAGGGCCGGGGCGCACAGATACGCAGTATTTT	CASSQGPGRTDTQYF	15	-	-	TRBV4-1	TRBJ2-3
TGTGCCAGCAGCCAAGGACTTCCGTGGGATGAGCAGTTCTTC	CASSQGLPWDEQFF	14	-	-	TRBV3-1/TRBV3-2	TRBJ2-1
TGTGCCAGCAGCAACCTCAGGGGGGTTGGCGGGGAGCTGTTTTTT	CASSNLRGVGGELFF	15	-	once	TRBV9	TRBJ2-2
TGTGCCATCAGTGAGAAGAAGGTAGCGGGAGCTGGTTGGACAGATACGCAGTATTTT	CAISEKKVAGAGWTDTQYF	19	TRBD2	-	TRBV10-3	TRBJ2-3
TGTGCCAGCAGATTGGGACAGACCTACGAGCAGTACTTC	CASRLGQTYEQYF	13	TRBD1	-	TRBV6-5	TRBJ2-7
TGTGCCACCAGCATCAGCAGAGGGCGAGGTTCACCCCTCCACTTT	CATSISRGRGSPLHF	15	-	-	TRBV15	TRBJ1-6
TGTGCCGTCAGCTTGGGGCAAAACAATGAGCAGTTCTTC	CAVSLGQNNEQFF	13	-	-	TRBV19	TRBJ2-1
TGTGCCAGCAGTACAGGGGCACAGCCCCAGCATTTT	CASSTGAQPQHF	12	TRBD1	-	TRBV28	TRBJ1-5
TGTGCCAGCAGTTTAGGCTACGAGCAGTACTTC	CASSLGYEQYF	11	-	-	TRBV28	TRBJ2-7
TGTGCCAGCAGCCCTAGTGGGGCGGTGAACACTGAAGCTTTCTTT	CASSPSGAVNTEAFF	15	-	-	TRBV7-2	TRBJ1-1
TGTGCCAGCAGCCAGATACAGGGGGGAGGCTACACCTTC	CASSQIQGGGYTF	13	TRBD1	once	TRBV3-1/TRBV3-2	TRBJ1-2
TGTGCCAGCAGTGAAGAAGGAAGAATGAACACTGAAGCTTTCTTT	CASSEEGRMNTEAFF	15	-	-	TRBV2	TRBJ1-1
TGCGCCAGCAGTGTTACAGGGGGCAGCGAGACCCAGTACTTC	CASSVTGGSETQYF	14	TRBD1	-	TRBV10-1	TRBJ2-5
TGTGCCATCAGTCCAACCGGGACAGCGCTTAGCACAGATACGCAGTATTTT	CAISPTGTALSTDTQYF	17	TRBD1	-	TRBV10-3	TRBJ2-3
TGCGCCAGCAGCTTGGCCCCCAGAGGTAGTGGGGAGCTGTTTTTT	CASSLAPRGSGELFF	15	-	-	TRBV5-1	TRBJ2-2
TGTGCCAGCAGTGCCCGGGACAGGCCGGAGACCCAGTACTTC	CASSARDRPETQYF	14	TRBD1	once	TRBV2	TRBJ2-5
TGTGCCAGAAGCAGTGACCCTGAAGGAAACACCATATATTTT	CARSSDPEGNTIYF	14	-	-	TRBV5-3	TRBJ1-3
TGTGCCACCAGAAGCTCCGGGACAGGGGGCAGAGATACGCAGTATTTT	CATRSSGTGGRDTQYF	16	TRBD1	-	TRBV15	TRBJ2-3
TGTGCCAGCAGGGGGAGCGGGAGGAGCACAGATACGCAGTATTTT	CASRGSGRSTDTQYF	15	TRBD2	-	TRBV9	TRBJ2-3
TGTGCCAGCAGCTTAGGTTTGAGAACTCTCTCCTACAATGAGCAGTTCTTC	CASSLGLRTLSYNEQFF	17	-	-	TRBV11-2	TRBJ2-1
TGCGCCAGCAGCTCGGGACAGCCCGTTTCCTACGAGCAGTACTTC	CASSSGQPVSYEQYF	15	TRBD1	-	TRBV5-1	TRBJ2-7
TGTGCCAGCAGCGTTTGGGCAGGTGGCTACACCTTC	CASSVWAGGYTF	12	-	-	TRBV7-9	TRBJ1-2
TGTGCCAGCAGCCGGGGCAAACGCCCTGGGGTTGAAGCTTTCTTT	CASSRGKRPGVEAFF	15	-	-	TRBV9	TRBJ1-1
TGTGCCAGCAGCTTAGAACTTAGCGGGAGTTACAATGAGCAGTTCTTC	CASSLELSGSYNEQFF	16	TRBD2	once	TRBV11-3	TRBJ2-1
TGTGCCAGCAGCACGGACACGCATCAGCCCCAGCATTTT	CASSTDTHQPQHF	13	-	-	TRBV9	TRBJ1-5
TGCGCCAGCAGTTTTCAGGGGAACTATGGCTACACCTTC	CASSFQGNYGYTF	13	-	-	TRBV10-2	TRBJ1-2
TGTGCCAGCAGCCCCCACCTCCCGGCTTTGAATAGCAATCAGCCCCAGCATTTT	CASSPHLPALNSNQPQHF	18	-	-	TRBV28	TRBJ1-5
TGTGCCAGCAGCGTAGGAATAGGCAGTCAAGAGACCCAGTACTTC	CASSVGIGSQETQYF	15	-	-	TRBV9	TRBJ2-5
TGTGCCAGCAGTTACTCGGACTTGAGCACTGAAGCTTTCTTT	CASSYSDLSTEAFF	14	-	-	TRBV6-5	TRBJ1-1
TGCAGCGTTGAGGCCGGGGCCGGAAACACCATATATTTT	CSVEAGAGNTIYF	13	-	-	TRBV29-1	TRBJ1-3
TGTGCCAGCAGTAGACAGTTAGTTACCACCGGGGAGCTGTTTTTT	CASSRQLVTTGELFF	15	-	-	TRBV27	TRBJ2-2
TGTGCTAGTGGTTTGATCGCCGGGACCACTGAAGCTTTCTTT	CASGLIAGTTEAFF	14	-	-	TRBV12-5	TRBJ1-1
TGTGCCAGCAGTGAATCCTGGTCAGGGGGACAGGGTACTCACGAGCAGTACTTC	CASSESWSGGQGTHEQYF	18	TRBD1	-	TRBV6-1	TRBJ2-7
TGTGCCATCAGTGAAGACAGCCCCAAGATCGGGAACACCATATATTTT	CAISEDSPKIGNTIYF	16	-	-	TRBV10-3	TRBJ1-3
TGTGCCAGCAGTTGGACAGGACGCTCCTACGAGCAGTACTTC	CASSWTGRSYEQYF	14	TRBD1	-	TRBV27	TRBJ2-7
TGTGCCAGCAGCCAAGTGACAGCTATCAACACTGAAGCTTTCTTT	CASSQVTAINTEAFF	15	-	-	TRBV4-2	TRBJ1-1
TGTGCCAGCAGCCCGACGGGACAGGCGGGCAATCAGCCCCAGCATTTT	CASSPTGQAGNQPQHF	16	TRBD1	-	TRBV7-8	TRBJ1-5
TGTGCCAGCAGCTTTAGGCATGAGCAGTTCTTC	CASSFRHEQFF	11	-	-	TRBV7-2	TRBJ2-1
TGTGCCAGCAGCCAAGATCTTAGGGCAGGGACCGATGAGCAGTTCTTC	CASSQDLRAGTDEQFF	16	-	-	TRBV3-1/TRBV3-2	TRBJ2-1
TGTGCCAGCAGCCCCGGGACAGGGTTCTACGAGCAGTACTTC	CASSPGTGFYEQYF	14	TRBD1	-	TRBV7-9	TRBJ2-7
TGTGCCAGCAGCCCCCCCGCGGAGAGGGGCACTGAAGCTTTCTTT	CASSPPAERGTEAFF	15	-	-	TRBV7-9	TRBJ1-1
TGTGCCAGCAGCTTAGGGGGACCATTGGCCGGGGAGCTGTTTTTT	CASSLGGPLAGELFF	15	-	-	TRBV11-3	TRBJ2-2
TGTGCCAGTTCGTTTGGAGGGCAAATTTCCTACGAGCAGTACTTC	CASSFGGQISYEQYF	15	-	-	TRBV7-9	TRBJ2-7
TGCGCCAGCAGCCAAGATCGCGGGACACCAAATTCACCCCTCCACTTT	CASSQDRGTPNSPLHF	16	-	-	TRBV4-3	TRBJ1-6
TGCGCCAGCAGCCAAGGACGGGGGGCTTTAAACTACGAGCAGTACTTC	CASSQGRGALNYEQYF	16	-	-	TRBV4-3	TRBJ2-7